Following are 2 T cell receptor beta chains from one sample sequenced in a study of blood T cells in healthy people across ages. Primed by a sample-barcoded 5' primer and a J-beta primer mix, a second PCR proceeded for about 7 to 12 cycles. TCRdb re-called the 5' RACE reads with MiXCR, one entry per CDR3 protein. The repertoire holds about 930,000 distinct CDR3 sequences, about 28% seen once, with about a tenth in the top ten. These sequences were also reported in another study, on T cells of mothers and their children.

Sequenced sample: blood. The receptors shown here come from a middle-aged woman in good health.

This clonotype was counted once. The V gene is TRBV7-2, the J gene TRBJ1-2; 8 bases fit TRBD1. Germline V CDR1 and CDR2: SGHTA, FQGNSA. J was trimmed by 4 bases and V by 1 base; bases with no gene match: 5. The CDR3 contains 15 residues. CDR3 residues: CASSLGQGWGYGYTF. The CDR3 DNA sequence: TGTGCCAGCAGCTTAGGACAGGGGTGGGGCTATGGCTACACCTTC. The entire variable domain, with the rest obtained from reference TRBV7-2 and TRBJ1-2, is as follows: GAGVSQSPSNKVTEKGKDVELRCDPISGHTALYWYRQSLGQGLEFLIYFQGNSAPDKSGLPSDRFSAERTGGSVSTLTIQRTQQEDSAVYLCASSLGQGWGYGYTFGSGTRLTVV.

The CDR3 loop is CASSPSGTGGTEQYF. CDR3 bases: TGCGCCAGCAGCCCTTCTGGGACAGGGGGGACAGAGCAGTACTTC. This rearrangement joins TRBV5-1 to TRBJ2-7; 11 bases align to TRBD1. Per germline, CDR1 SGHRS and CDR2 YFSETQ. The junction had 10 bases not matched to a gene; V was cut back by 4 bases and J by 7 bases. The CDR3 is 15 amino acids.